This TCR beta chain was recovered during a study of OX40 agonist ivuxolimab in advanced cancers. This clone came up once. The data were produced by immunoSEQ multiplex PCR, yet TCRdb's version contains in-frame clones alone and is incomplete. The profile covers just under 80,000 clones, with approximately 84% appearing a single time and around 25% taken by the ten largest. V shed 3 bases and J shed 2 bases, with 9 bases lying between them. The CDR3 spans 14 residues. Per the germline V gene, CDR1 is WSHSY and CDR2 is SAAADI. The clonotype originates from an adult with an advanced solid tumor such as melanoma, head and neck, liver or kidney cancer. The rearrangement joins TRBV10-2 to TRBJ2-3, with D maybe TRBD2 (7 bases). This specimen was CD4+ or CD8+ T cells sorted from blood, taken in a trial of the OX40 agonist ivuxolimab. This CDR3 is CASSDGGATDTQYF. CDR3 coding DNA: TGCGCCAGCAGTGATGGGGGGGCCACAGATACGCAGTATTTT.